This passage covers 28 T cell receptor beta chains from one sample sequenced in a study of T cells after yellow fever vaccination. TCRdb re-called the 5' RACE reads with MiXCR, one entry per CDR3 protein. The table includes a few hundred thousand distinct CDR3 sequences, around 7.3% detected once. The material was PBMCs, obtained approximately 40 days after the first yellow fever vaccination. These receptors all stem from a young man who received the YFV17D yellow fever vaccine.

Concerning this clonotype itself: A much larger clone differs by one base, so this may be a read error. The chain couples TRBV21-1 to TRBJ1-4; whether TRBD1, the table's D call, matches the DNA was not checked. TRBV21-1 is assigned pseudogene status. The length of the CDR3 is 15 residues. Written as DNA, the CDR3 is TGTGCCAGCAGCGTCGCCGGGACGCTGGGGCAAAAACTGTTTTTT. It is translated as CASSVAGTLGQKLFF.

This clonotype came up many times. The rearrangement links TRBV6-1 to TRBJ2-1, with D possibly TRBD2 on 6 matching bases. Trimming pared 5 bases from V and 3 bases from J, leaving 11 bases between. CDR1 is MNHNS, CDR2 SASEGT, per germline. CDR3 length: 14 residues. The CDR3 region has the DNA TGTGCCAGCAGTCGAGGGGACTTCTACAATGAGCAGTTCTTC. Its protein product is CASSRGDFYNEQFF.

The chain recombines TRBV15 with TRBJ2-2; D perhaps matches TRBD1 (6 bases). The V end was cut by 5 bases, the J end by 6 bases, with 13 bases between. Germline-derived CDR1 and CDR2 are LNHNV and YYDKDF (reference sequence). The CDR3 runs 14 residues. The CDR3 DNA sequence: TGTGCCACCAGCGCCCAACAGGGAGCCGGGGAGCTGTTTTTT. This encodes CATSAQQGAGELFF.

This clonotype occurred a few times. V is TRBV11-1 and J is TRBJ2-2, with 7 bases fitting TRBD1. The CDR3 loop spans 13 amino acids. V dropped 3 bases and J dropped 6; count of bases not matched to a gene: 1. CDR1 is SGHAT and CDR2 is FQDESV in the germline V gene (reference sequence). Written as DNA, the CDR3 is TGTGCCAGCAGCTTCCAGGGGGCCGGGGAGCTGTTTTTT. It encodes CASSFQGAGELFF.

The genes are TRBV6-2 or TRBV6-3 and TRBJ2-2; D gene unclear. V shed 2 bases and J shed 6 bases, with 7 bases lying between them. CDR1 and CDR2 from the germline V gene are MNHEY and SVGEGT. The CDR3 extends over 13 amino acids. Written as DNA, the CDR3 is TGTGCCAGCAGTTACACGACCTCCGGGGAGCTGTTTTTT. It codes for CASSYTTSGELFF.

In nucleotides, the CDR3 is TGTGCCAGCAGTTTGGGTGTAGGTGACAGGGTGTCTCATGAGCAGTTCTTC. It translates to CASSLGVGDRVSHEQFF. The rearrangement uses TRBV28 and TRBJ2-1; TRBD1 agrees at 7 bases. Unmatched junction bases numbered 16, after V lost 3 bases and J lost 8 bases. The CDR3 is 17 residues long. Germline-derived CDR1 and CDR2 are MDHEN and SYDVKM.

This clonotype showed up many times. The DNA of the CDR3 is TGTGCCAGCTCACCGGGACAAACCTCCTACGAGCAGTACTTC. This translates into CASSPGQTSYEQYF. The genes are TRBV18 and TRBJ2-7, with TRBD1 as a possible D gene (6 bases). Germline CDR1 and CDR2: KGHSH and LQKENI. Trimming stripped 3 bases from V and 0 bases from J, with 9 bases between. This CDR3 region has 14 residues.

This clonotype was recorded many times. This chain joins TRBV4-1 and TRBJ2-7; 9 bases fit TRBD2. V lost 0 bases, J lost 0 bases, and 6 bases stayed unmatched. The germline V gene has CDR1 MGHRA and CDR2 YSYEKL. The CDR3 is 17 amino acids. The CDR3 loop reads CASSQDLNSGGSYEQYF. CDR3 nucleotide sequence: TGCGCCAGCAGCCAAGATCTTAATAGCGGGGGCTCCTACGAGCAGTACTTC.

This clonotype appeared a few times. The V gene is TRBV6-2 or TRBV6-3, the J gene TRBJ2-2, with D uncertain. The length of the CDR3 is 11 residues. Between the trimmed V and J ends, which lost 7 bases and 6 bases, there was a span of 6 bases. The germline CDR1 and CDR2 sequences are MNHEY and SVGEGT. In DNA form, the CDR3 reads TGTGCCAGCACAGTTTCCGGGGAGCTGTTTTTT. Its protein product is CASTVSGELFF.

The chain uses TRBV4-1 and TRBJ1-3; the D is unclear. V shed 11 bases and J shed 0 bases, with 17 bases lying between them. The germline V gene encodes CDR1 MGHRA and CDR2 YSYEKL. CDR3 length equals 15 residues. In nucleotides, the CDR3 is TGCGCCTGCTCGAATGGGCTGCACTCTGGAAACACCATATATTTT. Translating it yields CACSNGLHSGNTIYF.

In this sample, this clonotype turned up a few times. The chain uses TRBV7-2 and TRBJ1-2; D may be TRBD1 (6 bases). Trimming cost V 6 bases and J 7 bases, with 18 bases left between them. This CDR3 is built from 14 residues. Germline CDR1 is SGHTA and CDR2 is FQGNSA. The CDR3 spells CASRGWRLGAGYTF. The CDR3 nucleotides are TGTGCCAGCAGGGGGTGGAGGTTGGGGGCTGGCTACACCTTC.

V is TRBV5-1 and J is TRBJ1-2, with 10 positions matching TRBD1. Germline V gene lookup returns CDR1 SGHRS and CDR2 YFSETQ. The V gene end was trimmed by 4 bases and the J gene end by 5 bases; junction bases not matched to a gene: 11. The CDR3 extends over 16 amino acids. CDR3 sequence: CASSGSGTGEDYGYTF. CDR3 nucleotide sequence: TGCGCCAGCAGCGGATCCGGGACAGGGGAAGATTATGGCTACACCTTC.

This clonotype was observed many times. This chain joins TRBV20-1 and TRBJ2-3, with D possibly called TRBD1 or TRBD2 (5 bases each). The germline V gene encodes CDR1 DFQATT and CDR2 SNEGSKA (reference sequence). This CDR3 is 13 amino acids long. Trimming took off 1 base at V and 5 bases at J, with 10 bases between the two ends. CDR3 protein: CSARAGPVDTQYF. In nucleotides, the CDR3 is TGCAGTGCTAGAGCGGGGCCAGTAGATACGCAGTATTTT.

In this sample, this clonotype turned up a few times. The chain recombines TRBV5-1 with TRBJ2-7, with 8 positions matching TRBD2. The length of the CDR3 is 16 residues. With V trimmed by 1 base and J by 0 bases, 6 bases remained unmatched. The germline CDR1 and CDR2 sequences are SGHRS and YFSETQ. CDR3 protein: CASSLSRGGISYEQYF. The CDR3 nucleotides read TGCGCCAGCAGCTTGAGCCGGGGGGGCATCTCCTACGAGCAGTACTTC.

This clonotype was detected many times. CDR3 protein: CASSLDNSPLHF. In DNA, the CDR3 is TGTGCCAGCAGCCTGGATAATTCACCCCTCCACTTT. The rearrangement links TRBV5-4 to TRBJ1-6; unclear D gene. CDR3 length equals 12 residues. Deletions cut 4 bases from V and 5 bases from J, with 4 bases between. CDR1 is SGHNT and CDR2 is YYREEE in the germline V gene (reference sequence).

This clonotype was seen many times. This chain joins TRBV27 and TRBJ1-4; D uncertain. The CDR3 runs 15 residues. Trimming left V 3 bases short and J 5 bases short, with 13 bases between. Germline values: CDR1 MNHEY, CDR2 SMNVEV (reference sequence). Here the CDR3 DNA reads TGTGCCAGCAGTTTTTCCCCGGGAGAGAATGAAAAACTGTTTTTT. This sequence encodes CASSFSPGENEKLFF.

The sample holds a few counts of this clonotype. The rearrangement joins TRBV7-9 to TRBJ2-3; tentatively, D is TRBD2 (6 bases). Germline V gives CDR1 SEHNR, CDR2 FQNEAQ (reference sequence). Trimming cost V 5 bases and J 6 bases, with 21 bases left between them. The CDR3 loop spans 16 amino acids. The chain's CDR3 is CASSLRDWVSADTQYF. The CDR3, as DNA: TGTGCCAGCAGCCTCCGGGACTGGGTATCGGCGGATACGCAGTATTTT. Variable domain in full (rest from reference TRBV7-9 and TRBJ2-3): DTGVSQNPRHKITKRGQNVTFRCDPISEHNRLYWYRQTLGQGPEFLTYFQNEAQLEKSRLLSDRFSAERPKGSFSTLEIQRTEQGDSAMYLCASSLRDWVSADTQYFGPGTRLTVL.

This clonotype appeared a few times. The chain employs TRBV6-6 and TRBJ1-2; TRBD1 is a possible D gene (5 bases). Trimming left V 9 bases short and J 8 bases short, with 13 bases between. The CDR3 sequence is 11 residues long. CDR1 is MNHNY and CDR2 is SVGAGI in the germline V gene (reference sequence). DNA of the CDR3: TGTGCCAGTCGGGGGGGAGGCGGCTACACCTTC. It specifies CASRGGGGYTF.

This clonotype was counted a few times. The chain carries TRBV7-3 and TRBJ2-2; TRBD2 is a possible D gene (5 bases). This CDR3 region has 13 residues. Trimming took off 5 bases at V and 6 bases at J, with 10 bases between the two ends. Germline loops: CDR1 SGHTA, CDR2 FQGTGA. In DNA form, the CDR3 reads TGTGCCAGCAGCCCCGAGGGTTCCGGGGAGCTGTTTTTT. This encodes CASSPEGSGELFF.

This clonotype appeared many times. CDR3 coding DNA: TGCAGCCCCGAGTACGGGGGTGAGCAGTTCTTC. This gives the protein CSPEYGGEQFF. The chain carries TRBV29-1 and TRBJ2-1; a possible D gene is TRBD2 (6 bases). CDR1 is SQVTM, CDR2 ANQGSEA, per germline. The V and J ends lost 8 bases and 9 bases respectively, with 14 bases between them. The CDR3 runs 11 residues.

This chain links TRBV10-3 with TRBJ2-2, with TRBD2 matching over 10 bases. This CDR3 spans 15 amino acids. Unmatched junction bases numbered 2, after V lost 3 bases and J lost 4 bases. Germline V gene sequence: CDR1 ENHRY, CDR2 SYGVKD. The CDR3 here is CAISEPSGGTGELFF. As DNA, the CDR3 is TGTGCCATCAGTGAACCTAGCGGGGGCACCGGGGAGCTGTTTTTT.

The gene calls are TRBV3-1 and TRBJ2-1; the match to TRBD2 covers 7 bases. Unmatched junction bases numbered 9, after V lost 4 bases and J lost 3 bases. This CDR3 spans 16 amino acids. Germline CDR1 and CDR2: LGHDT and YNNKEL (reference sequence). CDR3 sequence (DNA): TGTGCCAGCAGCCCCCGTTGGGGGGGGGGCTACAATGAGCAGTTCTTC. Translated: CASSPRWGGGYNEQFF.

This clonotype was observed many times. This chain links TRBV30 with TRBJ1-1; D call uncertain. V was cut by 4 bases and J by 0 bases, with 12 bases left in between. Germline loops: CDR1 GTSNPN, CDR2 SVGIG (reference sequence). This CDR3 spans 14 amino acids. Here the CDR3 reads CAWIQSAMNTEAFF. CDR3 nucleotide sequence: TGTGCCTGGATCCAGTCTGCTATGAACACTGAAGCTTTCTTT.

This clonotype was counted many times. The rearrangement joins TRBV12-3 or TRBV12-4 to TRBJ2-2, with D uncertain. V was trimmed by 3 bases and J by 0 bases, leaving 8 bases between them. The CDR3 has 15 residues. CDR3 residues: CASSFWAPNTGELFF. In DNA, the CDR3 is TGTGCCAGCAGTTTTTGGGCCCCGAACACCGGGGAGCTGTTTTTT.

The chain has TRBV20-1 and TRBJ2-5; D gene unclear. This CDR3 has 14 amino acids. The germline CDR1 and CDR2 sequences are DFQATT and SNEGSKA (reference sequence). Between the trimmed V and J ends, which lost 1 base and 5 bases, there was a span of 14 bases. CDR3 in DNA: TGCAGTGCTAGAGGGAAGGACCCCCGGGAGACCCAGTACTTC. Amino acids: CSARGKDPRETQYF.

The rearrangement joins TRBV7-2 to TRBJ2-7, with D maybe TRBD1 (6 bases). From germline, CDR1 is SGHTA and CDR2 FQGNSA. V lost 1 base and J 4 bases, leaving 8 bases between the germline ends. This CDR3 is built from 13 residues. As DNA, the CDR3 is TGTGCCAGCAGCTTAGACAGGGTTTACGAGCAGTACGTC. Its protein product is CASSLDRVYEQYV.

The V call is TRBV7-3, the J call TRBJ2-2; perhaps TRBD2 as D (7 bases). There are 17 residues in the CDR3. Looked up from germline, CDR1 is SGHTA and CDR2 is FQGTGA. V was pared by 1 base and J by 6 bases, with 18 bases between. DNA of the CDR3: TGTGCCAGCAGCTTAATTGGCGGGGGCACCCTGGCCGGGGAGCTGTTTTTT. Amino acid sequence: CASSLIGGGTLAGELFF.

The chain has TRBV7-9 and TRBJ1-2; TRBD1 matches at 7 bases. Unmatched junction bases numbered 4, after V lost 3 bases and J lost 6 bases. CDR3 length: 13 residues. Germline-derived CDR1 and CDR2 are SEHNR and FQNEAQ (reference sequence). In DNA form, the CDR3 reads TGTGCCAGCAGCTTTTACGGGACAGATGGCTACACCTTC. Encoded protein: CASSFYGTDGYTF.